The 8 T cell receptor beta chains below all came from one sample that was sequenced in a study of T cell repertoires in cytomegalovirus infection (dated by TCRdb to about 2019). The sequencing machine was an Illumina HiSeq 1500. The public reads were reanalyzed by TCRdb: fastp trimming at Q25, MiXCR alignment, in-frame beta chains only. Rows are combined by CDR3 protein, so each entry shows the most common genes and DNA. This sample holds more than 650,000 distinct CDR3 sequences; 35% to 40% were observed only once. Together, the top ten hold around 2.8% of the sample. The sample taken for sequencing was PBMCs. The source is a human donor in good health (CMV status not recorded). Some clones in this sample may be carry-over from other donors' samples.

This clonotype has a handful of counts. This chain connects TRBV7-8 to TRBJ2-3; no firm D call. Trimming removed 3 bases from V and 10 bases from J, with 14 bases in between. The CDR3 covers 13 residues. Looked up from germline, CDR1 is SGHVS and CDR2 is FQNEAQ. The CDR3 DNA reads as TGTGCCAGCAGCTTTGGGCTAATCGGTCCGCAGTATTTT. This encodes CASSFGLIGPQYF.

With regard to this clonotype: The conserved final phenylalanine or tryptophan is absent from the CDR3, which likely points to a read error. The gene calls are TRBV12-3 or TRBV12-4 and TRBJ2-1; maybe TRBD2 (5 bases). The CDR3 covers 14 residues. The V gene lost 6 bases and the J gene lost 10 bases, with 19 bases spanning the gap. CDR3 region: CASRPPRPGGEQFL. The DNA for the CDR3 is TGTGCCAGCAGGCCACCACGGCCGGGCGGGGAGCAGTTCTTA.

This clonotype was picked up one time. The V call is TRBV10-3, the J call TRBJ1-2; D unresolved. Deletions cut 3 bases from V and 2 bases from J, with 4 bases between. The length of the CDR3 is 12 residues. Per germline, CDR1 ENHRY and CDR2 SYGVKD. As DNA, the CDR3 is TGTGCCATCAGTGACGCGAACTATGGCTACACCTTC. It is translated as CAISDANYGYTF.

The chain couples TRBV4-2 to TRBJ2-1; 8 positions agree with TRBD2. The germline CDR1 and CDR2 sequences are LGHNA and YNFKEQ. The junction had 7 bases not matched to a gene; V was cut back by 4 bases and J by 8 bases. The CDR3 length is 14 residues. The CDR3: CASSRTGTRYEQFF. The CDR3 DNA sequence: TGTGCCAGCAGCCGTACCGGGACTAGATATGAGCAGTTCTTC.

This clonotype was counted at least ten times. V gene TRBV7-8 combines with J gene TRBJ2-3; D is undetermined. Trimming took 4 bases from V and 2 from J, leaving 16 bases between them. The germline gives CDR1 SGHVS, CDR2 FQNEAQ. The CDR3 totals 16 residues. CDR3 sequence reads: CASSSTAPLPTDTQYF. For the CDR3, the DNA is TGTGCCAGCAGCTCGACCGCTCCCCTCCCCACAGATACGCAGTATTTT.

This clonotype was seen a handful of times. This chain connects TRBV6-6 to TRBJ2-7; D not certain. Germline V gives CDR1 MNHNY, CDR2 SVGAGI (reference sequence). The CDR3 length is 14 residues. Trimming left V 4 bases short and J 0 bases short, with 10 bases between. Here the CDR3 DNA reads TGTGCCAGCAGTTTCCCTGGGCTCTCCTACGAGCAGTACTTC. Translated: CASSFPGLSYEQYF.

This rearrangement joins TRBV23-1 to TRBJ2-3; possibly TRBD1 or TRBD2 for D (6 bases each). TRBV23-1 is an ORF for which the function is uncertain. This CDR3 has 15 residues. V was cut by 8 bases and J by 2 bases, with 17 bases left in between. The CDR3 DNA sequence: TGCGCCAGCGGTACAGGGCCGGGGGCCACAGATACGCAGTATTTT. Translation: CASGTGPGATDTQYF.

As for this clonotype: This could be a read error, since a much larger clone is one nucleotide away. The chain recombines TRBV4-1 with TRBJ1-2; 8 bases map to TRBD1. The germline CDR1 and CDR2 sequences are MGHRA and YSYEKL. CDR3 length equals 14 residues. DNA of the CDR3: TGCGCCAGCAGCCCTGGGACAGGACGCTATGGCTACAACTTC. Protein: CASSPGTGRYGYNF.